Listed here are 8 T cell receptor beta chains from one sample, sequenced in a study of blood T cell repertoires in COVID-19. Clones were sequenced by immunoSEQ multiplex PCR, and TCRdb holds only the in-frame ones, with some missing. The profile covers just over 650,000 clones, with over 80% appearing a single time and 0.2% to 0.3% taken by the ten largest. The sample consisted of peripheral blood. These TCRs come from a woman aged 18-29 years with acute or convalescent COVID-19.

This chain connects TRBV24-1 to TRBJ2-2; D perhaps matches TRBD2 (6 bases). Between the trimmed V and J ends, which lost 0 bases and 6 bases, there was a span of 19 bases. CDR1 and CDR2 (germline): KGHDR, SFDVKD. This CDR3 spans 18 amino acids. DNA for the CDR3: TGTGCCACCAGTGATTTGATTTCTGGCGGGGAAATCGCCGGGGAGCTGTTTTTT. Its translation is CATSDLISGGEIAGELFF.

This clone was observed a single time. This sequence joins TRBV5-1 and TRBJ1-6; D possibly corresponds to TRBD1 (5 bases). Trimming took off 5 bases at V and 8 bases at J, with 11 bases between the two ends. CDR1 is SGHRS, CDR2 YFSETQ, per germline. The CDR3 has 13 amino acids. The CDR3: CASRHRIYSPLHF. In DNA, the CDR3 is TGCGCCAGCAGGCACAGGATTTATTCACCCCTCCACTTT.

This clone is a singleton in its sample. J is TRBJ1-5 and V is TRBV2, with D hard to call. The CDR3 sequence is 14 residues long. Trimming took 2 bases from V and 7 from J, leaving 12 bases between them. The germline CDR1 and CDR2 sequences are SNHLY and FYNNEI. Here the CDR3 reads CASSERVGNQPQHF. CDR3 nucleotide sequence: TGTGCCAGCAGTGAACGGGTCGGGAACCAGCCCCAGCATTTT.

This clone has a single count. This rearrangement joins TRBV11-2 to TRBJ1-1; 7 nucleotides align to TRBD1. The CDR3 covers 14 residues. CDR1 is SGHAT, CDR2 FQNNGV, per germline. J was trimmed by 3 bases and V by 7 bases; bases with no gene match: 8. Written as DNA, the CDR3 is TGTGCCAGCACCCCGACAGGGAGAGACACTGAAGCTTTCTTT. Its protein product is CASTPTGRDTEAFF.

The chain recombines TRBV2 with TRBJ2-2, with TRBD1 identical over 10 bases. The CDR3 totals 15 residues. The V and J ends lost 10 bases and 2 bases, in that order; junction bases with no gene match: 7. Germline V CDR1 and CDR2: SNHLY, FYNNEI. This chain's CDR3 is CAKGTGAINTGELFF. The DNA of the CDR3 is TGTGCCAAAGGGACAGGGGCGATCAACACCGGGGAGCTGTTTTTT.

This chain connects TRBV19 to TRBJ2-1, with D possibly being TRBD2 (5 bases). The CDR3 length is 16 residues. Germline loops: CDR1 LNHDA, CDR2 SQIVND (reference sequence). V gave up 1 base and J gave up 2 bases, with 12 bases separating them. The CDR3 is CASSIGRGLTYNEQFF. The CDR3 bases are TGTGCCAGTAGTATAGGAAGAGGGTTAACCTACAATGAGCAGTTCTTC.

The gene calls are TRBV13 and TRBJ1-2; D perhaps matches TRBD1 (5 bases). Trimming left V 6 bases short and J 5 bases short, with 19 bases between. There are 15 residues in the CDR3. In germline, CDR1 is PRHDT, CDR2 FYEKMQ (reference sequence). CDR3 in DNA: TGTGCCAGCAGTTGGGGGGGAGAGGCAGGGTATGGCTACACCTTC. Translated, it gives CASSWGGEAGYGYTF.

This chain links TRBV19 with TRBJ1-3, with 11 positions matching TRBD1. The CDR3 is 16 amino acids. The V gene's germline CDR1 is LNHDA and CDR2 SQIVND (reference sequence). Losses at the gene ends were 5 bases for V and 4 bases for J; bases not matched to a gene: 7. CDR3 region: CASSAGQGATGNTIYF. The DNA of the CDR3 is TGTGCCAGTAGTGCCGGACAGGGGGCTACAGGAAACACCATATATTTT. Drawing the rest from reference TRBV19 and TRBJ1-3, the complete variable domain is DGGITQSPKYLFRKEGQNVTLSCEQNLNHDAMYWYRQDPGQGLRLIYYSQIVNDFQKGDIAEGYSVSREKKESFPLTVTSAQKNPTAFYLCASSAGQGATGNTIYFGEGSWLTVV.